This TCR beta chain was captured in a study of blood T cell repertoires in COVID-19. About the research overall: Samples came from the United States, Italy and Spain, spanning acute and convalescent COVID-19. Sample material is recorded as cDNA or gDNA derived from T cells, B-cell-depleted T cells, or PBMCs.

In the original processing: Nucleated cell number was recorded as an estimate derived from reference gene primer amplification. The repertoire was sequenced with immunoSEQ multiplex PCR; TCRdb's copy has only in-frame clones and lacks some. V and J calls and clone size are as listed in that table; D and trimming were resolved from the DNA. The sample has under 400,000 clones; nearly 90% are singletons. There are 16 residues in the CDR3. Trimming cost V 1 base and J 5 bases, with 13 bases left between them. Germline assignment: CDR1 SGHRS and CDR2 YFSETQ. The sequence was obtained from a man aged 18 to 35 with active or convalescent COVID-19. The material sequenced was peripheral blood. The chain has TRBV5-1 and TRBJ1-6; maybe TRBD1 (5 bases). CDR3 residues: CASSLIGQDNNSPLHF. CDR3 nucleotide sequence: TGCGCCAGCAGCTTGATCGGGCAGGACAATAATTCACCCCTCCACTTT.